This T cell receptor (beta chain) was observed in a study of blood T cell repertoires in COVID-19. Source study methods: The assay estimated nucleated cells by amplifying reference gene primers. The table came from immunoSEQ multiplex PCR; TCRdb's copy has only in-frame clones and leaves some out. V and J calls and clone size are copied from that table; D and trimming were computed from the DNA. Here the sample spans about 350,000 clones, about 90% being singletons. Living in under 30 US areas, the participants were between about 18 and 100 years of age. Exposed study participants had met a COVID-19 case within 2 weeks before entry. Sequenced material: PBMCs or T cells enriched from blood (not recorded which). The receptor's source is a woman younger than 45 who had been exposed to COVID-19.

The CDR3 region has the DNA TGTGCCAGCGGACAGGGGCTTCAGCCCCAGCATTTT. Protein: CASGQGLQPQHF. This chain links TRBV28 with TRBJ1-5, with 9 bases lining up with TRBD1. CDR3 length equals 12 residues. The V and J ends lost 8 bases and 6 bases, in that order; junction bases with no gene match: 2. Looked up from germline, CDR1 is MDHEN and CDR2 is SYDVKM.